This TCR beta chain emerged from a study of PD-L1 blockade in urothelial cancer. Study-level background: Patients had been given 0 to 3 earlier chemotherapy regimens. At 3 weeks (second dose) and 6 weeks after starting treatment, blood was analyzed. A median blood sample held around 130,000 T cells and about 78,000 unique TCRs.

Described time point: pretreatment peripheral blood. Synthetic TCR analog templates were added to each PCR reaction. TCRdb's copy holds only in-frame clones and misses some; the assay was immunoSEQ multiplex PCR. The table records about 88,000 clones, roughly 90% of them present only once. V was cut by 7 bases and J by 2 bases, with 12 bases left in between. The CDR3 runs to 12 residues. CDR1 is SQVTM, CDR2 ANQGSEA, per germline. Sequencing used PBMCs, obtained around atezolizumab (anti-PD-L1) treatment. The chain couples TRBV29-1 to TRBJ2-7; possible D gene TRBD2, 5 bases. The sequence came from a woman aged 80 or over with urothelial cancer. CDR3 nucleotide sequence: TGCAGCGCCGAGGGTCTAGCCTACGAGCAGTACTTC. This translates into CSAEGLAYEQYF.